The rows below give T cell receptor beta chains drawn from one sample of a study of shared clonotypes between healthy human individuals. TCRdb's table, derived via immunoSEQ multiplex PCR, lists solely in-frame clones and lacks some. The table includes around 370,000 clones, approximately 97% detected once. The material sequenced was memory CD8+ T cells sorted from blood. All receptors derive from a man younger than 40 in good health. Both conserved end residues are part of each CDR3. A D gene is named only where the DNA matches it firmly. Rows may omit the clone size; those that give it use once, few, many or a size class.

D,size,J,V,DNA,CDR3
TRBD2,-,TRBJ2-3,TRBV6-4,TGTGCCAGCAGTCAAAGCGGGAGGGCCACAGATACGCAGTATTTT,CASSQSGRATDTQYF
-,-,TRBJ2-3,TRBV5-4,TGTGCCAGCAGCGCCCGGGACGAGCGCACAGATACGCAGTATTTT,CASSARDERTDTQYF
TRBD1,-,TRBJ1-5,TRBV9,TGTGCCAGCAGCCGTGGGGGGGGACAGATCCAGCCCCAGCATTTT,CASSRGGGQIQPQHF
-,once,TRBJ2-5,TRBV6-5,TGTGCCAGCAGTTACTCGACCTTAATGCAGACCCAGTACTTC,CASSYSTLMQTQYF
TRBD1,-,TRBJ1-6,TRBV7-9,TGTGCCAGCAGCTTCGCCTCCGGGACAGGGTACTCACCCCTCCACTTT,CASSFASGTGYSPLHF
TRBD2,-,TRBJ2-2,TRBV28,TGTGCCAGCAGTATGCCTAGCGGGAGGGCCGGGGAGCTGTTTTTT,CASSMPSGRAGELFF
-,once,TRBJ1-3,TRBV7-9,TGTGCCAGCCGACAGTCCTCTGGAAACACCATATATTTT,CASRQSSGNTIYF
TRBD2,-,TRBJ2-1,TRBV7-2,TGTGCCAGCAGCTTAGGAGCGGGGGAGCAGTTCTTC,CASSLGAGEQFF
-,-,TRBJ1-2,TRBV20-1,TGCCCAGACAGCCCCCCTTCTGGCTACACCTTC,CPDSPPSGYTF
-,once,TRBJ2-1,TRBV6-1,TGTGCCAGCAGTGAATCGGCGGGACAATCCCAGTTCTTC,CASSESAGQSQFF
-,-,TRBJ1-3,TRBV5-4,TGTGCCAGCAGCTCGGACAGATTCTCTGGAAACACCATATATTTT,CASSSDRFSGNTIYF
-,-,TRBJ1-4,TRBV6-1,TGTGCCAGCAGTGATCGGACAGTGGCTAATGAAAAACTGTTTTTT,CASSDRTVANEKLFF
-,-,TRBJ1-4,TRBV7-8,TGTGCCAGCAGCCCCCCCGGGGGGTCTAATGAAAAACTGTTTTTT,CASSPPGGSNEKLFF
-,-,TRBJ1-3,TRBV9,TGTGCCAGCAGCGTAAGCCCAGAATCTGGAAACACCATATATTTT,CASSVSPESGNTIYF
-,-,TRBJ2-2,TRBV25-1,TGTGCCAGCAGTGAGTTCCGAGGACCCTCCACCGGGGAGCTGTTTTTT,CASSEFRGPSTGELFF
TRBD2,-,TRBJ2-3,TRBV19,TGTGCCAGTAGTAGAACCCCCGGGACTAGCGGGAGGGCCACGGCAGATACGCAGTATTTT,CASSRTPGTSGRATADTQYF
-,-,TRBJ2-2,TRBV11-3,TGTGCCAGCAGCTTCCTGAACCCTTCTAGCGGGGAGCTGTTTTTT,CASSFLNPSSGELFF
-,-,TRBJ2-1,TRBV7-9,TGTGCCAGCAGCTTAGCAAACCAGGGTTTCTACAATGAGCAGTTCTTC,CASSLANQGFYNEQFF
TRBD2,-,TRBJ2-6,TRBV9,TGTGCCAGCAGCGCCCGGGGGGCTGGGGCCAACGTCCTGACTTTC,CASSARGAGANVLTF
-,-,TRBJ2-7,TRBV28,TGTGCCAGCAGTTCCCCCTCCGTCGGGGGCTACGAGCAGTACTTC,CASSSPSVGGYEQYF
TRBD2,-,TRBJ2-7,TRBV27,TGTGCCAGCAGTCCCGCCGGGACTAGCTCCTACGAGCAGTACTTC,CASSPAGTSSYEQYF
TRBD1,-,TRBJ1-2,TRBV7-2,TGTGCCAGCAGCTTAGTTGGGACAGGGAATCATGGCTACACCTTC,CASSLVGTGNHGYTF
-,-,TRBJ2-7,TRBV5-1,TGCGCCAGCAGCTTGGCGGAGGGGACCCCCTACGAGCAGTACTTC,CASSLAEGTPYEQYF
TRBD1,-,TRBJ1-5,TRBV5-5,TGTGCCAGCAGCCCGGGACAGGGCAATCAGCCCCAGCATTTT,CASSPGQGNQPQHF
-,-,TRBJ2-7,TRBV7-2,TGTGCCAGCAGCTTATCGGGAATTTGGACCTACGAGCAGTACTTC,CASSLSGIWTYEQYF
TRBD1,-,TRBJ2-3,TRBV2,TGTGCCAGCAGCCGTGACAGGGGCGGCGCAGATACGCAGTATTTT,CASSRDRGGADTQYF
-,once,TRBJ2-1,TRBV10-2,TGCGCCAGCAGTGATTTAGCCCCATTTCCTAATGAGCAGTTCTTC,CASSDLAPFPNEQFF
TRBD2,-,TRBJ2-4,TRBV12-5,TGTGCTAGTGGTTCGGGACTAGCTGGGACCAAAAACATTCAGTACTTC,CASGSGLAGTKNIQYF
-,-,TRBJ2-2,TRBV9,TGTGCCAGCAGCGTACGCGCGAACACCGGGGAGCTGTTTTTT,CASSVRANTGELFF
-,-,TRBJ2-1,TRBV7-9,TGTGCCAGCAGCCATGACAGCTCCTACAATGAGCAGTTCTTC,CASSHDSSYNEQFF
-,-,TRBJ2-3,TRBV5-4,TGTGCCAGCAGCTCACCCCTTAAAAATACGCAGTATTTT,CASSSPLKNTQYF
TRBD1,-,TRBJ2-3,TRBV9,TGTGCCAGCAGCGTTGGGACAGCCACAGATACGCAGTATTTT,CASSVGTATDTQYF
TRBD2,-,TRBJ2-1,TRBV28,TGTGCCAGCAGTCCCATACTAGCGGTGGACAATGAGCAGTTCTTC,CASSPILAVDNEQFF
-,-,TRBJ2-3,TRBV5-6,TGTGCCAGCAGCTTGGGGTCAGGCATGGACACAGATACGCAGTATTTT,CASSLGSGMDTDTQYF
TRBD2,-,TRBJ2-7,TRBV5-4,TGTGCCAGCAGCTTGGAAGCTAGCGGGATGTCCTACGAGCAGTACTTC,CASSLEASGMSYEQYF
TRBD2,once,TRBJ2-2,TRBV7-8,TGTGCCCTACATCAGCGGGATAAGTTCGGCGGGGAGCTGTTTTTT,CALHQRDKFGGELFF
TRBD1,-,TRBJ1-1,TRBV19,TGTGCCAGTAGTATCTCGACAGGGGGAATGAACACTGAAGCTTTCTTT,CASSISTGGMNTEAFF
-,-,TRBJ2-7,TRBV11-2,TGTGTCAGCAGCTTAATGCGTAATGGCGGATTCTACGAGCAGTACTTC,CVSSLMRNGGFYEQYF
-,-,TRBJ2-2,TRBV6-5,TGTGCCAGCAGTTACGGGGACCCGTCAGCCGCCGGGGAGCTGTTTTTT,CASSYGDPSAAGELFF
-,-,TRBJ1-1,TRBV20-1,TGCAGTGCTACCGGGGGGGTAGAAGCTTTCTTT,CSATGGVEAFF